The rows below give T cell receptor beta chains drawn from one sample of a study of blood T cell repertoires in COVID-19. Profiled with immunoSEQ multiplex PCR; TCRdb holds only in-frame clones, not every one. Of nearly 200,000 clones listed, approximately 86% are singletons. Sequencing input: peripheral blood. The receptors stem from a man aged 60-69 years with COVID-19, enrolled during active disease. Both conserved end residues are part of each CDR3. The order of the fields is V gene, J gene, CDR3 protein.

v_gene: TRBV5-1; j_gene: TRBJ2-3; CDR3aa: CASSLGSPRPGGSTDTQYF
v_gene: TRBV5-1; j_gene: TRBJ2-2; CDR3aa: CASSPWGGTGELFF
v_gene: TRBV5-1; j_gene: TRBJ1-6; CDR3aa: CASSLGGGGGNSPLHF
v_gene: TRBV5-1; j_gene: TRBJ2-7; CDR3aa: CASSLDRGYEQYF
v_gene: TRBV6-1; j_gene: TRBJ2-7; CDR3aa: CASSEWGQGNYEQYF
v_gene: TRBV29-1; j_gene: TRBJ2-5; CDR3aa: CSVDRGQETQYF
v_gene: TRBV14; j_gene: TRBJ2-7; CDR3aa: CASSQVPGAPLGLYEQYF
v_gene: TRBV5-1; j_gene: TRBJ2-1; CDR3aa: CASSYAGGGDNEQFF
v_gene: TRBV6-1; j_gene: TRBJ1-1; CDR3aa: CASSESGWEGGDTEAFF
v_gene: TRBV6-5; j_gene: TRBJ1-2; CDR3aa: CASSGQGNYGYTF
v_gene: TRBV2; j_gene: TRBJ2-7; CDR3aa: CASRRTGTSGTYEQYF
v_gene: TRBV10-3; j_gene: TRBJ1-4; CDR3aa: CAISDWNRSNEKLFF
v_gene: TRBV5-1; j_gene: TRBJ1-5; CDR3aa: CASSKNPGSNQPQHF
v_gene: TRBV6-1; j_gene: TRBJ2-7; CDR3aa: CASSLRTGAEQYF
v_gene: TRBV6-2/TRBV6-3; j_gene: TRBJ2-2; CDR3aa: CASSSRLNTGELFF
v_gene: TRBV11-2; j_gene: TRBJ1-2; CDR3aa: CASSYLSNYGYTF
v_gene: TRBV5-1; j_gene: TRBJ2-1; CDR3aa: CASSLTSFSYNEQFF
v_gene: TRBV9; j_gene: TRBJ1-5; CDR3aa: CASSVTDRLTQPQHF
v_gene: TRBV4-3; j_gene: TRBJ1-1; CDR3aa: CASSQDRQVGEAFF
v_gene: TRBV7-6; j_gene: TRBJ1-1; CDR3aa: CASSATGLGNTEAFF
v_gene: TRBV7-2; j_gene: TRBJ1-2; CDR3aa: CASSPQQGGYGYTF
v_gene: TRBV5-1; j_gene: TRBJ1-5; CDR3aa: CASSKQGLSNQPQHF
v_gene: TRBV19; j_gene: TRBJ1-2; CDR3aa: CASSYMAGKGYTF
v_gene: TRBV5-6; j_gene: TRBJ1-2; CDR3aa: CASSLRDGYGYTF
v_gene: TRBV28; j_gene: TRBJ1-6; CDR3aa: CASRSTGSSYNSPLHF
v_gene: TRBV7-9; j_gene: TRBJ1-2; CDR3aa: CASSAQGGRTGYTF
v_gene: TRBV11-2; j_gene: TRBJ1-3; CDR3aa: CASSFRASGFSGNTIYF
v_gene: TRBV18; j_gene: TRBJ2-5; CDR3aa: CASSPGRQETQYF